Presented here are 4 T cell receptor beta chains from one specimen sequenced in a study of cytomegalovirus exposure and HLA in healthy donors. PCR involved 60 Vbeta and 13 Jbeta primers. Sequencing was performed with immunoSEQ multiplex PCR; in TCRdb, only in-frame clones are kept and a portion is missing. This repertoire shows about 130,000 clones, around 9% found once; its top ten account for 5% to 6%. Sequencing was performed on PBMCs. These receptors all come from a man in his forties in good health and CMV-seronegative.

The rearrangement uses TRBV28 and TRBJ1-6; D uncertain. Deletions cut 2 bases from V and 3 bases from J, with 5 bases between. Germline values: CDR1 MDHEN, CDR2 SYDVKM. The CDR3 consists of 14 residues. The CDR3 bases are TGTGCCAGCAGTTTAGAGGGCTATAATTCACCCCTCCACTTT. Amino acid sequence: CASSLEGYNSPLHF.

This clone was counted a few times. The V gene is TRBV21-1, the J gene TRBJ2-1; the listed D gene, TRBD1, was not tested against the DNA. TRBV21-1 is a documented pseudogene. The CDR3 has 18 residues. CDR3 sequence (DNA): TGTGCCAGCAGCAAAGTCTTAGAGTCGGGACAGGGATTAAATGAGCAGTTCTTC. Amino acids: CASSKVLESGQGLNEQFF.

This clone occurred a few times. The rearrangement joins TRBV29-1 to TRBJ1-1; 8 bases are shared with TRBD1. The germline CDR1 and CDR2 sequences are SQVTM and ANQGSEA. V trimming: 6 bases; J trimming: 11 bases; junction bases outside the gene matches: 11. The CDR3 runs to 12 residues. This chain's CDR3 is CSVASGGPRAFF. CDR3 nucleotides: TGCAGCGTCGCATCAGGGGGCCCGAGGGCTTTCTTT.

The rearrangement uses TRBV19 and TRBJ1-1; a weak D match, TRBD1 (5 bases). The V and J ends lost 8 bases and 2 bases respectively, with 9 bases between them. This CDR3 spans 12 amino acids. Germline loops: CDR1 LNHDA, CDR2 SQIVND (reference sequence). CDR3 sequence reads: CASLTGNTEAFF. Written as DNA, the CDR3 is TGTGCCAGTCTAACAGGTAACACTGAAGCTTTCTTT.